These 27 T cell receptor beta chains came from one sample sequenced in a study of beta chain features in type 1 diabetes. Sequenced material consisted of expressed TCRB transcripts (all of the isolated RNA was reverse transcribed). Produced via immunoSEQ multiplex PCR; TCRdb's table is partial and in-frame only. The sample holds more than 140,000 clones, about 9.7% seen once. Source material: central memory CD4+ T cells from blood. These receptors were obtained from a woman between 40 and 50 years old in good health.

This clone was observed a handful of times. The chain is built from TRBV5-6 and TRBJ1-6; the match to TRBD1 covers 9 bases. The length of the CDR3 is 17 residues. V shed 4 bases, J shed 9 bases, and the junction held 14 bases outside the gene matches. The germline gives CDR1 SGHDT, CDR2 YYEEEE. The CDR3 DNA is TGTGCCAGCAGCCTCCCCCGGGACAGGGTAAACGCTTCACCCCTCCACTTT. Its translation: CASSLPRDRVNASPLHF.

CDR3 region: CSVARLVATDTQYF. The CDR3 DNA follows: TGCAGCGTTGCAAGACTAGTGGCGACAGATACGCAGTATTTT. V is TRBV29-1 and J is TRBJ2-3; tentative D call: TRBD2 (6 bases). The V gene lost 4 bases and the J gene lost 3 bases, with 14 bases spanning the gap. The CDR3 runs to 14 residues. CDR1 is SQVTM and CDR2 is ANQGSEA in the germline V gene.

This clone was counted a few times. The chain links TRBV6-5 to TRBJ2-7, with D tentatively TRBD2 (6 bases). From germline, CDR1 is MNHEY and CDR2 SVGAGI. V dropped 5 bases and J dropped 4 bases, with 15 bases sitting between them. CDR3 length: 14 residues. CDR3 nucleotide sequence: TGTGCCAGCAGTCCTCCCGGGGGACTTTACGAGCAGTACTTC. As protein: CASSPPGGLYEQYF.

This chain links TRBV6-6 with TRBJ1-6; 9 bases match TRBD1. There are 15 residues in the CDR3. Germline loops: CDR1 MNHNY, CDR2 SVGAGI (reference sequence). The trim removed 6 bases at V and 8 bases at J, leaving 8 bases unmatched. The CDR3 region is CASSLQGAVDSPLHF. The CDR3 bases are TGTGCCAGCAGCCTACAGGGGGCCGTGGATTCACCCCTCCACTTT.

In this sample, this clone turned up a few times. V and J are TRBV5-1 and TRBJ2-6; D perhaps matches TRBD2 (6 bases). There are 16 residues in the CDR3. V lost 5 bases to trimming and J lost 0 bases, with 12 bases between them. CDR1 and CDR2 (germline): SGHRS, YFSETQ. The chain's CDR3 is CASSIGEVSGANVLTF. DNA for the CDR3: TGCGCCAGCAGTATTGGGGAGGTCTCTGGGGCCAACGTCCTGACTTTC.

In this sample, this clone turned up a few times. This chain links TRBV4-3 with TRBJ2-5; a possible D gene is TRBD1 (5 bases). Germline CDR1 reads LGHNA; CDR2 reads YSLEER. Trimming left V 0 bases short and J 5 bases short, with 19 bases between. The CDR3 sequence is 17 residues long. The CDR3: CASSQDYRPRDWETQYF. The CDR3 coding sequence is TGCGCCAGCAGCCAAGATTATCGCCCCAGGGATTGGGAGACCCAGTACTTC.

V and J are TRBV6-1 and TRBJ1-5; 7 positions match TRBD1. The germline CDR1 and CDR2 sequences are MNHNS and SASEGT. V lost 3 bases and J lost 6; bases outside the gene matches: 2. The CDR3 covers 13 residues. DNA of the CDR3: TGTGCCAGCAGTGACAGGGGGAGTCAGCCCCAGCATTTT. Translation: CASSDRGSQPQHF.

About this clone itself: In the same sample, other DNA sequences code for this CDR3. The V and J genes are TRBV4-1 and TRBJ2-1; 8 positions match TRBD2. This CDR3 is 14 amino acids long. Trimming at V came to 3 bases and at J to 4 bases, leaving 2 bases not matched to a gene. The V gene's germline CDR1 is MGHRA and CDR2 YSYEKL. This CDR3 reads CASSHAGGYNEQFF. The DNA for the CDR3 is TGCGCCAGCAGCCATGCGGGGGGTTACAATGAGCAGTTCTTC.

V is TRBV4-1 and J is TRBJ2-2; D remains ambiguous. The CDR3 consists of 17 residues. Germline V gene data show CDR1 as MGHRA and CDR2 as YSYEKL. Trimming cost V 6 bases and J 4 bases, with 21 bases left between them. The CDR3: CASRAVAPSILTGELFF. DNA for the CDR3: TGCGCCAGCAGGGCGGTGGCGCCATCAATCCTCACCGGGGAGCTGTTTTTT.

This clone was observed many times. The chain uses TRBV7-2 and TRBJ1-1; 7 nucleotides align to TRBD1. Germline V gives CDR1 SGHTA, CDR2 FQGNSA. V lost 6 bases, J lost 10 bases, and 11 bases stayed unmatched. This CDR3 has 13 residues. The CDR3 DNA reads TGTGCCAGCAGTCAAGAAACCCAGGGGGGAGCTTTCTTT. Translation: CASSQETQGGAFF.

The chain couples TRBV18 to TRBJ2-2, with TRBD1 identical over 8 bases. The CDR3 contains 15 residues. The V and J ends lost 2 bases and 3 bases, in that order; junction bases with no gene match: 2. CDR1 KGHSH and CDR2 LQKENI come from the germline V gene. The CDR3 sequence is CASSPETGDTGELFF. The CDR3 DNA follows: TGTGCCAGCTCACCAGAGACAGGGGACACCGGGGAGCTGTTTTTT.

The V gene is TRBV6-5, the J gene TRBJ2-3, with D maybe TRBD2 (6 bases). V was cut by 6 bases and J by 0 bases, with 13 bases left in between. In germline, CDR1 is MNHEY, CDR2 SVGAGI. The CDR3 is made up of 15 amino acids. The CDR3 loop is CASREGPPSTDTQYF. DNA for the CDR3: TGTGCCAGCAGGGAGGGTCCACCAAGCACAGATACGCAGTATTTT.

By frequency in the sample, this clone is medium-sized (0.01 to 0.1%). The chain employs TRBV2 and TRBJ2-3, with TRBD2 identical over 8 bases. The V and J ends lost 3 bases and 9 bases, in that order; junction bases with no gene match: 11. The CDR3 is 15 residues long. The germline gives CDR1 SNHLY, CDR2 FYNNEI. CDR3 DNA: TGTGCCAGCAGTGAGCGAAGCGGGGGCAGGAAAACGCAGTATTTT. As protein: CASSERSGGRKTQYF. Combining the CDR3 with reference TRBV2 and TRBJ2-3 gives the whole variable domain EPEVTQTPSHQVTQMGQEVILRCVPISNHLYFYWYRQILGQKVEFLVSFYNNEISEKSEIFDDQFSVERPDGSNFTLKIRSTKLEDSAMYFCASSERSGGRKTQYFGPGTRLTVL.

This clone was counted only a few times. This chain links TRBV14 with TRBJ2-6; D is undetermined. Germline V gene lookup returns CDR1 SGHDN and CDR2 FVKESK. V shed 5 bases and J shed 0 bases, with 11 bases lying between them. CDR3 length: 16 amino acids. This CDR3 reads CASSFRLSSGANVLTF. The CDR3, as DNA: TGTGCCAGCAGCTTCCGACTCTCCTCTGGGGCCAACGTCCTGACTTTC.

The chain employs TRBV5-1 and TRBJ2-3, with a weak D call TRBD1 (6 bases). The CDR3 sequence is 15 residues long. CDR1 and CDR2 (germline): SGHRS, YFSETQ. Between the trimmed V and J ends, which lost 1 base and 0 bases, there was a span of 9 bases. CDR3: CASSLQGISTDTQYF. The CDR3 DNA sequence: TGCGCCAGCAGCTTGCAGGGGATTAGCACAGATACGCAGTATTTT.

The chain combines TRBV27 with TRBJ2-6, with D possibly being TRBD2 (6 bases). The CDR3 has 17 amino acids. The V and J ends lost 4 bases and 0 bases respectively, with 13 bases between them. Germline V lookup: CDR1 MNHEY, CDR2 SMNVEV (reference sequence). The CDR3 protein is CASSSTGVGSGANVLTF. CDR3 sequence (DNA): TGTGCCAGCAGTTCCACGGGGGTTGGCTCTGGGGCCAACGTCCTGACTTTC. Looking up the rest from reference TRBV27 and TRBJ2-6 gives the full variable domain: EAQVTQNPRYLITVTGKKLTVTCSQNMNHEYMSWYRQDPGLGLRQIYYSMNVEVTDKGDVPEGYKVSRKEKRNFPLILESPSPNQTSLYFCASSSTGVGSGANVLTFGAGSRLTVL.

This sequence joins TRBV11-2 and TRBJ1-2; 8 nucleotides align to TRBD1. The V gene end was trimmed by 4 bases and the J gene end by 5 bases; junction bases not matched to a gene: 6. The CDR3 is 14 residues long. Germline CDR1 SGHAT, CDR2 FQNNGV. The CDR3 DNA is TGTGCCAGCAGCTCACAGGGGGGGGAATATGGCTACACCTTC. Its translation: CASSSQGGEYGYTF.

In this sample, this clone turned up a few times. The chain carries TRBV5-1 and TRBJ1-1, with TRBD1 matching 7 bases. This CDR3 has 15 residues. CDR1 and CDR2 from the germline V gene are SGHRS and YFSETQ. V was clipped by 2 bases and J by 3 bases; unmatched bases: 7. The CDR3, as DNA: TGCGCCAGCAGCTTAGGACAGGAAACTTACACTGAAGCTTTCTTT. This sequence encodes CASSLGQETYTEAFF.

The chain couples TRBV7-9 to TRBJ1-2; TRBD1 matches at 8 bases. CDR1 SEHNR and CDR2 FQNEAQ come from the germline V gene (reference sequence). This CDR3 is built from 13 residues. The trim removed 4 bases at V and 7 bases at J, leaving 5 bases unmatched. In DNA, the CDR3 is TGTGCCAGCAGCTCCCTCGACAGGGGTGGCTACACCTTC. Translating gives CASSSLDRGGYTF.

This clone appeared a single time. CDR3 amino acids: CASRPDWNTEAFF. The CDR3 DNA is TGTGCCAGCAGGCCGGACTGGAACACTGAAGCTTTCTTT. J is TRBJ1-1 and V is TRBV2; no clear D. Per germline, CDR1 SNHLY and CDR2 FYNNEI. With 6 bases removed from V and 1 base from J, the gap between germline ends came to 9 bases. The CDR3 runs to 13 residues.

The CDR3 nucleotides are TGCAGCGTTGAAGCTCCCAGGGCGCAAACCTACGAGCAGTACTTC. It is translated as CSVEAPRAQTYEQYF. The V and J genes are TRBV29-1 and TRBJ2-7, with D perhaps matching TRBD1 (5 bases). Trimming shortened V by 1 base and J by 2 bases, and 15 bases separated the two germline ends. The germline gives CDR1 SQVTM, CDR2 ANQGSEA. CDR3 size: 15 residues.

This clone occurred a few times. The chain has TRBV21-1 and TRBJ2-1; the DNA was not compared with TRBD2, the D call given in the table. TRBV21-1 is a documented pseudogene. The CDR3 runs 18 residues. CDR3 coding DNA: TGTGCCAGCAGCAAAGCGAGAGTCCGGTTCCCCATTTACAATGAGCAGTTCTTC. Its translation is CASSKARVRFPIYNEQFF.

The chain is built from TRBV6-1 and TRBJ2-3, with D hard to call. The germline V gene encodes CDR1 MNHNS and CDR2 SASEGT. This CDR3 is built from 13 residues. The V gene lost 5 bases and the J gene lost 4 bases, with 10 bases spanning the gap. CDR3 in amino acids: CASSLVTADTQYF. Here the CDR3 DNA reads TGTGCCAGCAGTCTCGTCACGGCAGATACGCAGTATTTT.

This clone was counted between two and nine times. The J gene is TRBJ2-7, the V gene TRBV19; 8 bases are shared with TRBD1. CDR1 LNHDA and CDR2 SQIVND come from the germline V gene (reference sequence). The CDR3 is 16 residues long. V trimming: 5 bases; J trimming: 0 bases; junction bases outside the gene matches: 9. CDR3 region: CASSSTGVAPSYEQYF. The CDR3 bases are TGTGCCAGTAGTTCGACAGGGGTCGCCCCCTCCTACGAGCAGTACTTC.

This chain uses TRBV7-2 with TRBJ2-5; 10 nucleotides align to TRBD2. Looked up from germline, CDR1 is SGHTA and CDR2 is FQGNSA. V was pared by 9 bases and J by 5 bases, with 9 bases of the junction left unmatched. This CDR3 contains 14 residues. DNA for the CDR3: TGTGCCAGTAAACCTAGCGGGGGTGAGGAGACCCAGTACTTC. Translated: CASKPSGGEETQYF.

In its sample, this clone was seen many times. The rearrangement links TRBV9 to TRBJ2-3, with 8 nucleotides matching TRBD1. CDR3 length: 16 residues. The germline V gene encodes CDR1 SGDLS and CDR2 YYNGEE. Trimming took 0 bases from V and 1 from J; bases not matched to a gene: 4. The CDR3 here is CASSVAAGQGTDTQYF. The CDR3 region has the DNA TGTGCCAGCAGCGTAGCGGCGGGACAGGGCACAGATACGCAGTATTTT.

This clone has ten or more counts. This chain links TRBV7-2 with TRBJ2-1; D is possibly TRBD1 (6 bases). V was trimmed by 1 base and J by 3 bases, leaving 13 bases between them. The germline V gene has CDR1 SGHTA and CDR2 FQGNSA. The CDR3 has 16 amino acids. Here the CDR3 DNA reads TGTGCCAGCAGCTTAGTCGGGGCAGGGGACTACAATGAGCAGTTCTTC. Translation gives CASSLVGAGDYNEQFF.